One and the same sample provided the 8 T cell receptor beta chains below, sequenced in a study of cytomegalovirus exposure and HLA in healthy donors. The table came from immunoSEQ multiplex PCR; TCRdb's copy has only in-frame clones and leaves some out. The profile shows roughly 150,000 clones, about 88% of them singletons. Input material: PBMCs. These receptor sequences come from a woman between 18 and 29 years old in good health and CMV-seropositive.

This clone was observed once. The rearrangement links TRBV11-3 to TRBJ1-2, with D possibly matching TRBD1 (6 bases). Between the trimmed V and J ends, which lost 5 bases and 8 bases, there was a span of 12 bases. The CDR3 is 12 amino acids. CDR1 SGHNT and CDR2 YENEEA come from the germline V gene. CDR3 in amino acids: CASSHTGTGYTF. The DNA for the CDR3 is TGTGCCAGCAGCCATACAGGGACCGGCTACACCTTC.

J is TRBJ1-2 and V is TRBV18, with 8 bases matching TRBD1. The CDR3 sequence is 13 residues long. V shed 4 bases and J 6 bases; nucleotides not matched to a gene: 4. CDR1 and CDR2 (germline): KGHSH, LQKENI. CDR3 nucleotides: TGTGCCAGCTCACTATCGGACAGGGATGGCTACACCTTC. Translation gives CASSLSDRDGYTF.

V and J are TRBV5-1 and TRBJ1-3; possibly TRBD1 for D (6 bases). Trimming removed 5 bases from V and 4 bases from J, with 10 bases in between. This CDR3 has 13 amino acids. Germline V gene data show CDR1 as SGHRS and CDR2 as YFSETQ. The CDR3 loop reads CASRDSAGNTIYF. The CDR3 DNA is TGCGCCAGCAGGGACAGCGCCGGAAACACCATATATTTT.

CDR3 in amino acids: CASSPTGVDTGELFF. CDR3 nucleotide sequence: TGTGCCAGCAGCCCAACAGGGGTAGACACCGGGGAGCTGTTTTTT. The rearrangement joins TRBV9 to TRBJ2-2; 7 nucleotides line up with TRBD1. This CDR3 comprises 15 residues. Germline loops: CDR1 SGDLS, CDR2 YYNGEE. After removal of 4 bases from V and 3 bases from J, the junction contained 6 bases not matched to a gene.

The gene calls are TRBV11-3 and TRBJ2-7; perhaps TRBD1 as D (6 bases). The germline V gene has CDR1 SGHNT and CDR2 YENEEA. CDR3 length: 14 residues. The V and J ends lost 2 bases and 3 bases respectively, with 11 bases between them. The CDR3 protein is CASSLSTGNYEQYF. CDR3 DNA: TGTGCCAGCAGCTTAAGCACAGGGAACTACGAGCAGTACTTC.

CDR3 amino acids: CSVPMVRTDTQYF. CDR3 bases: TGCAGCGTACCTATGGTCCGCACAGATACGCAGTATTTT. The rearrangement joins TRBV29-1 to TRBJ2-3; D ambiguous. V gave up 6 bases and J gave up 1 base, with 11 bases separating them. Germline lookup yields CDR1 SQVTM and CDR2 ANQGSEA. The CDR3 length is 13 residues.

The chain recombines TRBV5-1 with TRBJ2-5, with a possible D match to TRBD2 (5 bases). Germline loops: CDR1 SGHRS, CDR2 YFSETQ. CDR3 length: 14 residues. Trimming removed 2 bases at V and 2 bases at J, with 10 bases between. The CDR3 reads CASSFLSDQETQYF. CDR3 DNA: TGCGCCAGCAGCTTTCTTAGCGATCAAGAGACCCAGTACTTC.

In its sample, this clone ranks as medium-sized. The chain links TRBV4-2 to TRBJ2-1; 8 bases line up with TRBD2. Per the germline V gene, CDR1 is LGHNA and CDR2 is YNFKEQ. V lost 0 bases, J lost 4 bases, and 2 bases stayed unmatched. This CDR3 is 15 amino acids long. CDR3 DNA: TGTGCCAGCAGCCAAGATGTAGCGGGATACAATGAGCAGTTCTTC. The encoded protein is CASSQDVAGYNEQFF.